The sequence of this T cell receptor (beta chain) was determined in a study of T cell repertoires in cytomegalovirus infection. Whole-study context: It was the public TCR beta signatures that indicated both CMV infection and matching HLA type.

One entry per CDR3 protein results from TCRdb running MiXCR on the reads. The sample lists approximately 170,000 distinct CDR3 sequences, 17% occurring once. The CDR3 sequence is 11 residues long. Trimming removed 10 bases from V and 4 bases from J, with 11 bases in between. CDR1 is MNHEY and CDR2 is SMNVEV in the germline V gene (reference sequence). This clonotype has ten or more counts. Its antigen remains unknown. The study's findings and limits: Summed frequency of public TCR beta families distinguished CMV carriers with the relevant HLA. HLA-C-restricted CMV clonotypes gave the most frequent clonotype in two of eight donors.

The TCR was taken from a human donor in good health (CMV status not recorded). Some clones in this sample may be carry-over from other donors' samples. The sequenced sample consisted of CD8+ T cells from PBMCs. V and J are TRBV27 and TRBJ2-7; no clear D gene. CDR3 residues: CATGRAYEQYF. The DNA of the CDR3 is TGTGCCACCGGACGCGCTTACGAGCAGTACTTC.